These 30 T cell receptor beta chains share one sample of origin, sequenced in a study of T cells after yellow fever vaccination (dated by TCRdb to the late 2010s). Libraries were built with 5' RACE. This sample was sequenced with an Illumina NovaSeq 6000. Using fastp at Q25 and MiXCR, TCRdb reprocessed the public reads and kept productive beta chains. Each CDR3 protein appears once, grouped with its most common genes and DNA. This sample holds around 320,000 distinct CDR3 sequences; 3.5% to 4.5% were observed only once. Roughly a fifth of the sample is held by the ten biggest clonotypes. The sample's treatment or condition label is to be understood as: live attenuated yellow fever vaccine strain. Sample: PBMCs, taken 15 days after the yellow fever booster vaccination. The receptors stem from a young man who received the YFV17D yellow fever vaccine.

This clonotype has just a few counts. The rearrangement links TRBV7-8 to TRBJ2-6; 10 bases map to TRBD1. The germline CDR1 and CDR2 sequences are SGHVS and FQNEAQ. Germline trimming cut 5 bases from V and 4 bases from J; bases unmatched to any gene: 11. This CDR3 has 18 residues. The CDR3 DNA reads TGTGCCAGCAGCCCCCGGGACAGGGGTCGGTCGGGGGCCAACGTCCTGACTTTC. Amino acid sequence: CASSPRDRGRSGANVLTF.

J is TRBJ1-1 and V is TRBV6-1; possible D gene TRBD1, 6 bases. CDR3 length: 15 residues. Deletions cut 8 bases from V and 6 bases from J, with 22 bases between. Germline V gives CDR1 MNHNS, CDR2 SASEGT. The CDR3: CASGKRRDTQSEAFF. Written as DNA, the CDR3 is TGTGCCAGCGGCAAACGCCGGGACACCCAATCTGAAGCTTTCTTT.

This clonotype was observed at least ten times. This chain uses TRBV21-1 with TRBJ2-7; TRBD1 reflects the table's D call only, with no check against the DNA. TRBV21-1 is designated a pseudogene. The CDR3 runs 16 residues. The CDR3, as DNA: TGTGCCAGCAGCAAGGAACAGGGTATTGGGCGAAGGGAGCAGTACGTC. Translation gives CASSKEQGIGRREQYV.

This clonotype was picked up many times. The chain combines TRBV20-1 with TRBJ1-4; D gene ambiguous. Germline V gene data show CDR1 as DFQATT and CDR2 as SNEGSKA (reference sequence). Deletions cut 3 bases from V and 6 bases from J, with 11 bases between. This CDR3 has 13 residues. The CDR3 loop is CSARSAIHEKLFF. The CDR3 bases are TGCAGTGCTAGGTCAGCTATCCATGAAAAACTGTTTTTT.

J is TRBJ2-7 and V is TRBV25-1; either TRBD1 or TRBD2 may supply D (5 bases each). Germline CDR1 is MGHDK and CDR2 is SYGVNS. The CDR3 contains 15 residues. The V end lost 5 bases, the J end lost 2 bases, and 16 bases lay between the germline ends. CDR3 in DNA: TGTGCCAGCAGTCCCCGGGACCGCGGTGCCTACGAGCAGTACTTC. Its protein is CASSPRDRGAYEQYF.

This clonotype occurred many times. The rearrangement joins TRBV29-1 to TRBJ2-7, with D possibly TRBD1 on 5 matching bases. The CDR3 spans 12 residues. Trimming left V 6 bases short and J 4 bases short, with 13 bases between. Germline V gives CDR1 SQVTM, CDR2 ANQGSEA. Here the CDR3 DNA reads TGCAGCGTCGTAAATAGGGGATACGAGCAGTACTTC. Translation: CSVVNRGYEQYF.

The chain is built from TRBV7-2 and TRBJ2-4; D is uncertain. The germline V gene encodes CDR1 SGHTA and CDR2 FQGNSA. The length of the CDR3 is 12 residues. The ends were cut back, 1 base at V and 8 bases at J, with 6 bases in the middle. CDR3 in DNA: TGTGCCAGCAGCTTAGGAGGTGACATTCAGTACTTC. This sequence encodes CASSLGGDIQYF.

V usage is TRBV3-1 and J usage is TRBJ1-5; D gene unclear. The germline V and J ends were trimmed by 1 base and 4 bases, with 8 bases remaining between them. The CDR3 is 14 amino acids. CDR1 is LGHDT and CDR2 is YNNKEL in the germline V gene (reference sequence). In DNA form, the CDR3 reads TGTGCCAGCAGCCAAGCAGGCAGAAATCAGCCCCAGCATTTT. As protein: CASSQAGRNQPQHF.

At least ten counts were recorded for this clonotype. This chain connects TRBV5-1 to TRBJ1-5, with a possible D match to TRBD1 (6 bases). Germline V gives CDR1 SGHRS, CDR2 YFSETQ. The CDR3 length is 14 residues. Trimming removed 4 bases from V and 4 bases from J, with 12 bases in between. CDR3 nucleotides: TGCGCCAGCAGCCCGGGGGCCGAGAATCAGCCCCAGCATTTT. Translating gives CASSPGAENQPQHF.

This clonotype was detected many times. The chain has TRBV6-6 and TRBJ2-1, with D possibly TRBD2 on 7 matching bases. CDR1 and CDR2 (germline): MNHNY, SVGAGI (reference sequence). Trimming left V 3 bases short and J 5 bases short, with 14 bases between. The CDR3 length is 15 residues. The CDR3 spells CASSYLRGTNNEQFF. The CDR3 region has the DNA TGTGCCAGCAGTTATCTGCGGGGGACAAACAATGAGCAGTTCTTC.

This clonotype came up many times. V and J are TRBV7-3 and TRBJ2-1, with D possibly being TRBD2 (6 bases). The V gene lost 3 bases and the J gene lost 8 bases, with 11 bases spanning the gap. Germline lookup yields CDR1 SGHTA and CDR2 FQGTGA. The CDR3 covers 13 residues. Here the CDR3 DNA reads TGTGCCAGCAGCTTGGGGGGAGATGATGAGCAGTTCTTC. Translated: CASSLGGDDEQFF.

V gene TRBV7-9 combines with J gene TRBJ1-2, with 7 bases that match TRBD1. This CDR3 has 14 residues. V lost 5 bases and J lost 7; bases outside the gene matches: 10. Germline assignment: CDR1 SEHNR and CDR2 FQNEAQ (reference sequence). CDR3 DNA: TGTGCCAGCAGCCTCGGACAGGACCCTAGTGGCTACACCTTC. As protein: CASSLGQDPSGYTF. The variable domain in full, completed from reference TRBV7-9 and TRBJ1-2, reads DTGVSQNPRHKITKRGQNVTFRCDPISEHNRLYWYRQTLGQGPEFLTYFQNEAQLEKSRLLSDRFSAERPKGSFSTLEIQRTEQGDSAMYLCASSLGQDPSGYTFGSGTRLTVV.

The table lists this clonotype with a few counts. The V and J genes are TRBV2 and TRBJ2-3; no reliable D call. The V end lost 8 bases, the J end lost 2 bases, and 5 bases lay between the germline ends. The V gene's germline CDR1 is SNHLY and CDR2 FYNNEI. This CDR3 comprises 11 residues. The CDR3 bases are TGTGCCAGCTTAACCACAGATACGCAGTATTTT. The encoded protein is CASLTTDTQYF.

This clonotype was recorded at least ten times. The CDR3 DNA follows: TGTGCCAGCAGTGGGGGACCCGCCGAGACCCAGTACTTC. Its translation is CASSGGPAETQYF. The chain combines TRBV12-3 or TRBV12-4 with TRBJ2-5; D tentatively reads TRBD1 or TRBD2 (5 bases each). Trimming took off 5 bases at V and 5 bases at J, with 12 bases between the two ends. The CDR3 spans 13 residues.

The rearrangement links TRBV2 to TRBJ2-3, with 8 bases fitting TRBD1. V trimming: 9 bases; J trimming: 1 base; junction bases outside the gene matches: 6. Germline V CDR1 and CDR2: SNHLY, FYNNEI. CDR3 length equals 14 residues. The CDR3 region has the DNA TGTGCCAGTACCGCGGACAGGGGCACAGATACGCAGTATTTT. Translated, it gives CASTADRGTDTQYF.

The chain carries TRBV30 and TRBJ1-2; tentatively, D is TRBD1 (5 bases). Germline V lookup: CDR1 GTSNPN, CDR2 SVGIG (reference sequence). The V end lost 3 bases, the J end lost 6 bases, and 8 bases lay between the germline ends. This CDR3 contains 11 residues. CDR3: CAWRTVNGYTF. Here the CDR3 DNA reads TGTGCCTGGAGGACAGTAAATGGCTACACCTTC.

This clonotype showed up many times. This CDR3 is CASTGVGPRASGGMSYNEQFF. The CDR3 DNA is TGTGCCAGCACGGGGGTGGGGCCACGGGCTAGCGGGGGGATGTCCTACAATGAGCAGTTCTTC. The chain has TRBV6-6 and TRBJ2-1; 11 nucleotides align to TRBD2. Trimming at V came to 7 bases and at J to 1 base, leaving 21 bases not matched to a gene. The CDR3 is 21 residues long. Germline CDR1 MNHNY, CDR2 SVGAGI (reference sequence).

This clonotype was seen ten or more times. The V call is TRBV12-3 or TRBV12-4, the J call TRBJ1-1, with unresolved D. V shed 5 bases and J shed 6 bases, with 13 bases lying between them. This CDR3 contains 13 residues. For the CDR3, the DNA is TGTGCCAGCAGTCGTCAGGTTGGGGCTGAAGCTTTCTTT. Protein product: CASSRQVGAEAFF.

This clonotype was seen at least ten times. V gene TRBV7-9 combines with J gene TRBJ1-1, with D possibly being TRBD1 (5 bases). V lost 4 bases and J 4 bases, leaving 13 bases between the germline ends. CDR3 length equals 14 residues. Germline V gene sequence: CDR1 SEHNR, CDR2 FQNEAQ (reference sequence). CDR3 coding DNA: TGTGCCAGCAGCTCTGTCCGTGGGGGCACTGAAGCTTTCTTT. Amino acid sequence: CASSSVRGGTEAFF.

The table lists this clonotype with a few counts. V usage is TRBV7-6 and J usage is TRBJ2-5; the D is unclear. Germline CDR1 SGHVS, CDR2 FNYEAQ. The CDR3 consists of 16 residues. V gave up 1 base and J gave up 7 bases, with 19 bases separating them. CDR3: CASSLVGRASFPTQYF. CDR3 DNA: TGTGCCAGCAGCTTAGTGGGTCGGGCGTCCTTCCCGACCCAGTACTTC. Looking up the rest from reference TRBV7-6 and TRBJ2-5 gives the full variable domain: GAGVSQSPRYKVTKRGQDVALRCDPISGHVSLYWYRQALGQGPEFLTYFNYEAQQDKSGLPNDRFSAERPEGSISTLTIQRTEQRDSAMYRCASSLVGRASFPTQYFGPGTRLLVL.

V is TRBV10-3 and J is TRBJ1-2; 10 bases agree with TRBD1. Germline CDR1 and CDR2: ENHRY and SYGVKD. The CDR3 has 13 residues. The V gene end was trimmed by 4 bases and the J gene end by 4 bases; junction bases not matched to a gene: 0. The DNA of the CDR3 is TGTGCCATCAGTGGGACAGGGGGCTATGGCTACACCTTC. Translated: CAISGTGGYGYTF.

The J gene is TRBJ1-2, the V gene TRBV9; a possible D gene is TRBD1 (5 bases). V was pared by 3 bases and J by 2 bases, with 11 bases between. The CDR3 contains 14 residues. Germline CDR1 is SGDLS and CDR2 is YYNGEE. The CDR3 DNA is TGTGCCAGCAGCGAGGGAACAGGAAACTATGGCTACACCTTC. The encoded protein is CASSEGTGNYGYTF.

In its sample, this clonotype was seen many times. The chain links TRBV10-3 to TRBJ2-1; 7 bases fit TRBD2. The germline gives CDR1 ENHRY, CDR2 SYGVKD. The CDR3 runs to 15 residues. Losses at the gene ends were 7 bases for V and 5 bases for J; bases not matched to a gene: 11. The CDR3 nucleotides read TGTGCCATCAAATGGGCCCCGGCGGGGGACAATGAGCAGTTCTTC. Amino acids: CAIKWAPAGDNEQFF.

This clonotype has just a few counts. V is TRBV12-3 or TRBV12-4 and J is TRBJ2-7; D possibly uses TRBD1 or TRBD2 (6 bases each). The CDR3 loop spans 15 amino acids. Between the trimmed V and J ends, which lost 6 bases and 1 base, there was a span of 16 bases. The CDR3 DNA is TGTGCCAGCAGCACAACAGGGAGGAGGTCCTACGAGCAGTACTTC. This gives the protein CASSTTGRRSYEQYF.

This clonotype was observed at least ten times. J is TRBJ1-6 and V is TRBV4-1; tentative D call: TRBD1 (5 bases). V was pared by 0 bases and J by 4 bases, with 10 bases between. CDR3 length: 16 amino acids. Germline V CDR1 and CDR2: MGHRA, YSYEKL. The CDR3 protein is CASSQDEQAYNSPLHF. The CDR3, as DNA: TGCGCCAGCAGCCAAGATGAACAGGCGTATAATTCACCCCTCCACTTT.

This clonotype was detected ten times or more. This sequence joins TRBV25-1 and TRBJ2-7; D call uncertain. The CDR3 is made up of 15 amino acids. Germline assignment: CDR1 MGHDK and CDR2 SYGVNS. Trimming left V 1 base short and J 2 bases short, with 12 bases between. CDR3 bases: TGTGCCAGCAGTGAATGGGGAACTGAAGCCTACGAGCAGTACTTC. The encoded protein is CASSEWGTEAYEQYF.

This clonotype is a singleton in its sample. A single base separates this from a much larger clone, so it may be a read error. This chain uses TRBV20-1 with TRBJ1-2; D gene uncertain. CDR1 DFQATT and CDR2 SNEGSKA come from the germline V gene (reference sequence). V shed 0 bases and J shed 4 bases, with 9 bases lying between them. This CDR3 has 13 residues. CDR3 nucleotide sequence: TGCAGTGCTAGAGATGTATCCATCTATGGCTACACCTTC. It yields the protein CSARDVSIYGYTF.

This clonotype was seen ten or more times. The rearrangement uses TRBV6-1 and TRBJ2-3, with 9 bases lining up with TRBD1. Germline lookup yields CDR1 MNHNS and CDR2 SASEGT. This CDR3 has 12 amino acids. V gave up 9 bases and J gave up 6 bases; unmatched junction bases: 4. CDR3 in DNA: TGTGCCAGTGGACAGGGGCTGGATACGCAGTATTTT. Translating gives CASGQGLDTQYF.

This clonotype was seen a handful of times. V and J are TRBV7-3 and TRBJ1-1; TRBD1 is a possible D gene (6 bases). The CDR3 loop spans 18 amino acids. V lost 5 bases to trimming and J lost 6 bases, with 28 bases between them. Germline CDR1 reads SGHTA; CDR2 reads FQGTGA. The CDR3 loop is CASSRQPGHPFVGAEAFF. CDR3 DNA sequence: TGTGCCAGCAGCCGTCAGCCGGGACACCCCTTCGTCGGGGCTGAAGCTTTCTTT.

The chain has TRBV2 and TRBJ1-2; TRBD1 is a possible D gene (5 bases). The length of the CDR3 is 14 residues. V was pared by 1 base and J by 4 bases, with 10 bases between. Germline CDR1 SNHLY, CDR2 FYNNEI. CDR3 in DNA: TGTGCCAGCAGTGAAGTGGGGGTGAGCTATGGCTACACCTTC. This encodes CASSEVGVSYGYTF.